This T cell receptor (beta chain) is drawn from a study of identical twins. All donors were healthy, and all were Caucasian. MiXCR was run by TCRdb on the 5' RACE reads, yielding one entry per CDR3 protein. This sample has 1.5 million to 2 million distinct CDR3 sequences, with under 35% found just once. Trimming took 3 bases from V and 6 from J; bases not matched to a gene: 7. Germline values: CDR1 MNHEY, CDR2 SMNVEV (reference sequence). The CDR3 spans 15 residues. The TCR originated in a newborn girl in good health. The sequenced material came from cord blood. This chain connects TRBV27 to TRBJ2-1, with 8 nucleotides matching TRBD2. In DNA form, the CDR3 reads TGTGCCAGCAGTTTTCAGCGGGGGATAGCCAATGAGCAGTTCTTC. The encoded protein is CASSFQRGIANEQFF.